These T cell receptor beta chains were read from a single sample in a study of vaccination effects on CD4 cells after COVID-19. Here immunoSEQ multiplex PCR was the method, and the copy in TCRdb shows in-frame clones only, minus some. Of around 36,000 clones listed, roughly 76% are singletons. Their recognized antigens are unknown. This sample comprised CD4+ T cells from PBMCs cultured with SARS-CoV-2 spike peptides, obtained before COVID-19 vaccination. Every receptor here comes from a human donor who received a COVID-19 vaccine. Each CDR3 is given with its conserved first and last residue. The D gene is left open where the match is weak. Some rows have no size entry. The others give once, few or many, or a class for an expanded clone.

V	length	D	J	size	CDR3	DNA
TRBV29-1	13	-	TRBJ2-1	-	CSVEDIHRGEQFF	TGCAGCGTTGAAGATATCCATAGGGGTGAGCAGTTCTTC
TRBV2	15	TRBD2	TRBJ2-1	-	CASSVERGPYNEQFF	TGTGCCAGCAGCGTTGAGCGGGGCCCGTACAATGAGCAGTTCTTC
TRBV7-9	13	-	TRBJ1-6	-	CASSLEGNSPLHF	TGTGCCAGCAGCTTAGAGGGTAATTCACCCCTCCACTTT
TRBV7-9	13	-	TRBJ1-5	-	CASSLEGWQPQHF	TGTGCCAGCAGCTTAGAGGGTTGGCAGCCCCAGCATTTT
TRBV3-1/TRBV3-2	15	TRBD2	TRBJ2-1	-	CASSPTGLADNEQFF	TGTGCCAGCAGCCCGACGGGACTAGCGGACAATGAGCAGTTCTTC
TRBV19	11	-	TRBJ1-1	few	CASSAQGFGFF	TGTGCCAGTAGTGCACAGGGATTCGGTTTCTTT
TRBV5-1	12	-	TRBJ2-1	-	CASSLEWAEQFF	TGCGCCAGCAGCTTGGAATGGGCAGAGCAGTTCTTC
TRBV6-6	14	-	TRBJ1-5	-	CASSYSNSNQPQHF	TGTGCCAGCAGTTACTCGAACAGCAATCAGCCCCAGCATTTT
TRBV7-9	16	-	TRBJ1-1	-	CASSSRTRVSDLGAFF	TGTGCCAGCAGCTCCAGAACGAGGGTATCGGATTTGGGGGCTTTCTTT
TRBV29-1	15	-	TRBJ2-1	once	CSVAEGGLSYNEQFF	TGCAGCGTTGCCGAGGGGGGGCTCTCCTACAATGAGCAGTTCTTC
TRBV5-1	18	TRBD1	TRBJ2-1	-	CASSEPSGTGSHYNEQFF	TGCGCCAGCAGCGAACCCTCCGGGACAGGGTCCCACTACAATGAGCAGTTCTTC
TRBV27	15	-	TRBJ1-1	-	CASHPSQGVNTEAFF	TGTGCCAGCCATCCCTCTCAGGGTGTTAACACTGAAGCTTTCTTT
TRBV5-1	13	-	TRBJ1-2	-	CASTQQSDRGYTF	TGCGCCAGCACGCAACAGAGCGATCGTGGCTACACCTTC
TRBV4-1	17	-	TRBJ2-1	-	CASSQGGGMSSYNEQFF	TGCGCCAGCAGCCAAGGGGGCGGGATGAGCTCCTACAATGAGCAGTTCTTC
TRBV4-1	14	-	TRBJ1-6	few	CASSQGYSNSPLHF	TGCGCCAGCAGCCAAGGGTATTCTAATTCACCCCTCCACTTT
TRBV28	14	-	TRBJ1-6	-	CASSPPPGDSPLHF	TGTGCCAGCAGTCCCCCCCCAGGGGATTCACCCCTCCACTTT
TRBV6-6	16	TRBD1	TRBJ1-6	-	CASSYRTGSNNSPLHF	TGTGCCAGCAGTTACCGGACAGGGTCGAATAATTCACCCCTCCACTTT
TRBV6-2/TRBV6-3	13	-	TRBJ2-3	-	CASSFSSLNTQYF	TGTGCCAGCAGTTTCAGCAGTCTAAATACGCAGTATTTT
TRBV19	14	-	TRBJ1-1	-	CASTHLRVGTEAFF	TGTGCCAGTACTCACCTTAGGGTGGGCACTGAAGCTTTCTTT
TRBV5-4	15	TRBD2	TRBJ2-1	few	CASSLGLAGANEQFF	TGTGCCAGCAGCTTGGGACTAGCGGGGGCCAATGAGCAGTTCTTC
TRBV5-1	14	TRBD1	TRBJ1-2	-	CASSPRTGGYGYTF	TGCGCCAGCAGCCCCCGGACAGGGGGCTATGGCTACACCTTC
TRBV30	11	-	TRBJ2-7	-	CAWSGTYEQYF	TGTGCCTGGAGTGGTACCTACGAGCAGTACTTC
TRBV30	13	-	TRBJ2-7	once	CACDRIKSYEQYF	TGTGCCTGTGACAGGATTAAATCCTACGAGCAGTACTTC
TRBV18	13	TRBD2	TRBJ2-1	-	CASSPPSGSEQFF	TGTGCCAGCTCACCACCTAGCGGGAGTGAGCAGTTCTTC
TRBV28	16	TRBD2	TRBJ2-1	-	CASSLLLAGGYNEQFF	TGTGCCAGCAGTTTATTACTAGCGGGCGGATACAATGAGCAGTTCTTC
TRBV21-1	14	-	TRBJ1-1	-	CASSNDRANTEAFF	TGTGCCAGCAGCAACGACAGGGCCAACACTGAAGCTTTCTTT
TRBV19	15	-	TRBJ1-2	-	CASSIKAGSNYGYTF	TGTGCCAGTAGTATAAAAGCAGGTTCTAACTATGGCTACACCTTC
TRBV18	16	-	TRBJ1-3	-	CASSPGVWTANTAIYF	TGTGCCAGCTCACCGGGGGTGTGGACAGCTAACACTGCCATATATTTT
TRBV30	13	-	TRBJ1-6	few	CAWSRGDNSPLHF	TGTGCCTGGAGTAGGGGGGATAATTCACCCCTCCACTTT
TRBV28	14	-	TRBJ1-3	few	CASSSDSSGNTIYF	TGTGCCAGCAGTTCCGATTCCTCGGGAAACACCATATATTTT
TRBV7-7	14	TRBD1	TRBJ2-5	-	CASSRQGIGETQYF	TGTGCTAGCAGCCGACAGGGGATCGGAGAGACCCAGTACTTC
TRBV19	13	-	TRBJ1-6	-	CASSVFSDPPLHF	TGTGCCAGTTCGGTATTTTCTGATCCACCCCTCCACTTT